This T cell receptor beta chain came from a study of kidney transplant recipient with SARS-CoV-2 infection. Of note for this clonotype: At one end, the junction sequence differs from germline, possibly due to a read error.

The CDR3 is 12 residues long. Germline V gene sequence: CDR1 SQVTM, CDR2 ANQGSEA. TCRdb re-called the reads with MiXCR, one entry per CDR3 protein. The data hold 250,000 or so distinct CDR3 sequences, with around 26% observed a single time. This sequence joins TRBV29-1 and TRBJ2-1; 12 positions agree with TRBD2. Specimen: a blood sample, collected at baseline and on day 111 from a kidney transplant recipient. The receptor was isolated from a male patient aged 25 to 39 who had COVID-19 and was a kidney transplant recipient. Part of the T cells may come from the graft donor. Here the CDR3 DNA reads TGCAGCGCCTGGACTAGCGGGGCTCTCCAGCTCTTC. Its protein product is CSAWTSGALQLF.